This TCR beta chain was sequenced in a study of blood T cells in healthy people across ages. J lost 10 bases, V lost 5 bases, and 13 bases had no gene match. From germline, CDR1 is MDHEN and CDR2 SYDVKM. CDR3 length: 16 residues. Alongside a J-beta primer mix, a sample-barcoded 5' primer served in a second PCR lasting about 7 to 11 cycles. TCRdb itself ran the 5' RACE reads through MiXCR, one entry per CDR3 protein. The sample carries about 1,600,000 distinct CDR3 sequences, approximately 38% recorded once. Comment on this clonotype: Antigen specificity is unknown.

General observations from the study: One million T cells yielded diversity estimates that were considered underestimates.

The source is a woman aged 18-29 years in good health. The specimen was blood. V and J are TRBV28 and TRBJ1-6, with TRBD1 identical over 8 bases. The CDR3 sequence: CASSPWGTGGGSPLHF. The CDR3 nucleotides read TGTGCCAGCAGTCCTTGGGGAACAGGGGGTGGATCACCCCTCCACTTT.